The 5 T cell receptor beta chains in this list originate from one sample, sequenced in a study of CD8 T cells in Susac syndrome. The RNA input was roughly 0.45 to 1 ug, and it was reverse transcribed with random hexamers. One entry per CDR3 protein results from TCRdb running MiXCR on the immunoSEQ multiplex PCR reads. The sample has around 190,000 distinct CDR3 sequences; 93% are singletons. What was sequenced was CD4+ T cells from PBMCs. The source is a human donor in good health.

J is TRBJ2-6 and V is TRBV5-1; TRBD1 aligns across 7 bases. Germline V gene lookup returns CDR1 SGHRS and CDR2 YFSETQ. The CDR3 runs 15 residues. Losses at the gene ends were 3 bases for V and 4 bases for J; bases not matched to a gene: 4. This chain's CDR3 is CASSWDSSGANVLTF. The DNA of the CDR3 is TGCGCCAGCAGCTGGGACAGCTCCGGGGCCAACGTCCTGACTTTC.

The chain joins TRBV4-3 to TRBJ1-5, with 7 nucleotides matching TRBD1. The CDR3 is 14 residues long. Germline loops: CDR1 LGHNA, CDR2 YSLEER. After removal of 8 bases from V and 2 bases from J, the junction contained 6 bases not matched to a gene. In DNA form, the CDR3 reads TGCGCCAGCGGGACAGAGAGGGGCAATCAGCCCCAGCATTTT. Protein: CASGTERGNQPQHF.

The chain uses TRBV7-2 and TRBJ2-5; D gene unclear. The V gene's germline CDR1 is SGHTA and CDR2 FQGNSA. The CDR3 is 13 residues long. V was pared by 5 bases and J by 0 bases, with 7 bases between. CDR3 in DNA: TGTGCCAGCAGCCGCGCCTACCAAGAGACCCAGTACTTC. As protein: CASSRAYQETQYF. The full variable domain, completed using reference TRBV7-2 and TRBJ2-5, is GAGVSQSPSNKVTEKGKDVELRCDPISGHTALYWYRQSLGQGLEFLIYFQGNSAPDKSGLPSDRFSAERTGGSVSTLTIQRTQQEDSAVYLCASSRAYQETQYFGPGTRLLVL.

The V and J genes are TRBV6-1 and TRBJ2-7, with 7 bases aligning to TRBD1. V trimming: 5 bases; J trimming: 7 bases; junction bases outside the gene matches: 17. The CDR3 spans 16 residues. CDR1 is MNHNS and CDR2 is SASEGT in the germline V gene. The CDR3 is CASSTPTGNLRREQYF. CDR3 nucleotides: TGTGCCAGCAGTACCCCGACAGGGAATCTACGAAGGGAGCAGTACTTC.

The chain uses TRBV6-6 and TRBJ2-1; 9 positions agree with TRBD1. Losses at the gene ends were 2 bases for V and 5 bases for J; bases not matched to a gene: 1. The CDR3 sequence is 14 residues long. Germline CDR1 MNHNY, CDR2 SVGAGI (reference sequence). This chain's CDR3 is CASSYGTGNNEQFF. CDR3 coding DNA: TGTGCCAGCAGTTACGGGACAGGGAACAATGAGCAGTTCTTC.